A selection of T cell receptor beta chains follows, all from one sample in a study of PD-L1 blockade in urothelial cancer. Method: immunoSEQ multiplex PCR; TCRdb's copy keeps in-frame clones and lacks some. The table records approximately 86,000 clones, around four fifths of them present only once. The sample was PBMCs, taken around atezolizumab (anti-PD-L1) treatment. The receptors stem from a man between 35 and 55 years old with urothelial cancer. Both conserved end residues are part of each CDR3. A D gene is named only where the DNA matches it firmly. Size is omitted from some rows. Given values are once, few, many or a class for expanded clones.

>12|NA|NA|TRBJ1-1|TRBV30
CAWMPGRTEAFF
TGTGCCTGGATGCCGGGGAGAACTGAAGCTTTCTTT
>13|NA|NA|TRBJ1-1|TRBV7-8
CASSFGARAEAFF
TGTGCCAGCAGCTTTGGAGCGAGGGCTGAAGCTTTCTTT
>16|few|NA|TRBJ1-2|TRBV9
CASSVAGVMTNNGYTF
TGTGCCAGCAGCGTAGCAGGGGTAATGACGAATAATGGCTACACCTTC
>15|NA|NA|TRBJ2-5|TRBV5-1
CASSFTLSSQETQYF
TGCGCCAGCAGCTTCACCTTGAGTTCCCAAGAGACCCAGTACTTC
>12|NA|NA|TRBJ1-1|TRBV2
CASKQSATEAFF
TGTGCCAGCAAACAATCCGCCACTGAAGCTTTCTTT
>18|once|NA|TRBJ2-2|TRBV5-1
CASSRQLTSIPNTGELFF
TGCGCCAGCAGCCGCCAACTGACTTCTATCCCAAACACCGGGGAGCTGTTTTTT
>14|NA|NA|TRBJ1-5|TRBV19
CASSIPGIRQPQHF
TGTGCCAGTAGTATTCCCGGGATAAGACAGCCCCAGCATTTT
>16|NA|NA|TRBJ2-5|TRBV4-1
CASSQVSGGGKETQYF
TGCGCCAGCAGCCAAGTTTCCGGGGGAGGAAAAGAGACCCAGTACTTC
>15|NA|TRBD1|TRBJ2-2|TRBV29-1
CSAGPGGGLVGELFF
TGCAGCGCCGGACCAGGGGGCGGATTGGTCGGGGAGCTGTTTTTT
>14|NA|NA|TRBJ2-5|TRBV15
CATSRAGLVETQYF
TGTGCCACCAGCAGAGCGGGGTTGGTAGAGACCCAGTACTTC